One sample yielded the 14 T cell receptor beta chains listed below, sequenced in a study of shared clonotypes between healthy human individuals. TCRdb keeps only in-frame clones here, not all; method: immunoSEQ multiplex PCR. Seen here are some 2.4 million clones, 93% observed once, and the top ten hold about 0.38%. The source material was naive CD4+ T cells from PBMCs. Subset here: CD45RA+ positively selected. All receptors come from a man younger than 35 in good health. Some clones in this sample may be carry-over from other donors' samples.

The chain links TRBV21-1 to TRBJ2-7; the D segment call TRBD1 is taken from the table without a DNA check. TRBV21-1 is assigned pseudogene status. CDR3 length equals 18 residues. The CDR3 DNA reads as TGTGCCAGCAGCAATCGGCGAATCCGGGACAGGGGGGCCTACGAGCAGTACTTC. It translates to CASSNRRIRDRGAYEQYF.

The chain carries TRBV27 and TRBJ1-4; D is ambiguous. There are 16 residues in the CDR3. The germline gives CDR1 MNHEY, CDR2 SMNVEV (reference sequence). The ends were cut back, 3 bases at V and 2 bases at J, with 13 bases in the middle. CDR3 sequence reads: CASSFSGAPTNEKLFF. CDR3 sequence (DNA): TGTGCCAGCAGTTTCAGTGGAGCACCGACTAATGAAAAACTGTTTTTT. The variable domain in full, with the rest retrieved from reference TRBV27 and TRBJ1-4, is EAQVTQNPRYLITVTGKKLTVTCSQNMNHEYMSWYRQDPGLGLRQIYYSMNVEVTDKGDVPEGYKVSRKEKRNFPLILESPSPNQTSLYFCASSFSGAPTNEKLFFGSGTQLSVL.

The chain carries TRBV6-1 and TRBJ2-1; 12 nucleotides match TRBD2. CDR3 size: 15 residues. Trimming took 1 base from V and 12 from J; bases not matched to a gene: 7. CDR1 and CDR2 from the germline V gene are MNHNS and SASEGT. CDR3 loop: CASSEGGTSGWWQFF. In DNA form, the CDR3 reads TGTGCCAGCAGTGAAGGAGGGACTAGCGGGTGGTGGCAGTTCTTC.

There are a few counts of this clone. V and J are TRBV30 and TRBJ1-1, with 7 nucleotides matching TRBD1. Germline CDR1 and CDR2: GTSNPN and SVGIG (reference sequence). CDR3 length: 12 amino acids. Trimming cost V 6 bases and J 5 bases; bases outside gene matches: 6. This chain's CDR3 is CACGDSLTEAFF. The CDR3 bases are TGTGCCTGCGGGGACAGTTTAACTGAAGCTTTCTTT.

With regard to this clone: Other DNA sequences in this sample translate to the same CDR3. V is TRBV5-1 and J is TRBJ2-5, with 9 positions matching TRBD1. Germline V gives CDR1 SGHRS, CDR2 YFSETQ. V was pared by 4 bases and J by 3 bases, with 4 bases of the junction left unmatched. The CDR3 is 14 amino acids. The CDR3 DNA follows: TGCGCCAGCAGCCCCCGGACAGGGGAAGAGACCCAGTACTTC. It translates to CASSPRTGEETQYF.

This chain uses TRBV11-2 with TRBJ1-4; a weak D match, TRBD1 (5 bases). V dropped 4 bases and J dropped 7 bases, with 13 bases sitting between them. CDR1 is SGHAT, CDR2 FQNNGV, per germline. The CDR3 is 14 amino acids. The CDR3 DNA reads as TGTGCCAGCAGCTCCCAGGGCTTTGGTGAAAAACTGTTTTTT. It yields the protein CASSSQGFGEKLFF.

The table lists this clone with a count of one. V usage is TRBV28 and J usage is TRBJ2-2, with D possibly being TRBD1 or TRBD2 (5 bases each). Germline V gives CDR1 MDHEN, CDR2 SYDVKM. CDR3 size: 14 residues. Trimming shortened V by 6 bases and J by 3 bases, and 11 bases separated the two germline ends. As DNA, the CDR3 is TGTGCCAGCAGCCACGGGACCTACACCGGGGAGCTGTTTTTT. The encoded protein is CASSHGTYTGELFF.

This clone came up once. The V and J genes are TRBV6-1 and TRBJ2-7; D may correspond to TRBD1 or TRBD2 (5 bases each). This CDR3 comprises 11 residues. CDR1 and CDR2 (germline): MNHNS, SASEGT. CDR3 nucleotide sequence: TGTGCAGGCCGTGGGGGCTACGAGCAGTACTTC. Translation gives CAGRGGYEQYF.

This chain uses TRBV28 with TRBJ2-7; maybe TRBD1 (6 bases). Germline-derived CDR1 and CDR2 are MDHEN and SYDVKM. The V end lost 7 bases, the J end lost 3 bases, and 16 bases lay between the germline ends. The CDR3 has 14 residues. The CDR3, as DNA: TGTGCCAGCACCCTACAGGGATCCATCTACGAGCAGTACTTC. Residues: CASTLQGSIYEQYF.

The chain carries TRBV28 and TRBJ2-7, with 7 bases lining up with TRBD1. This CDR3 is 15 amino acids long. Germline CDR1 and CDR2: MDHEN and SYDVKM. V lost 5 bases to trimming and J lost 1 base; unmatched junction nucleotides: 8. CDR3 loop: CASSTGPGQSYEQYF. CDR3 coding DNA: TGTGCCAGCAGTACCGGACCGGGACAGTCCTACGAGCAGTACTTC.

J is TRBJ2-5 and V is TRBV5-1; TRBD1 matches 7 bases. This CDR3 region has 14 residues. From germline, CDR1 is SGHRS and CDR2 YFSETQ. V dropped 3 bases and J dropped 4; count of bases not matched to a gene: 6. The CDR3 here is CASSWATGRETQYF. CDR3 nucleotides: TGCGCCAGCAGCTGGGCGACAGGGAGAGAGACCCAGTACTTC.

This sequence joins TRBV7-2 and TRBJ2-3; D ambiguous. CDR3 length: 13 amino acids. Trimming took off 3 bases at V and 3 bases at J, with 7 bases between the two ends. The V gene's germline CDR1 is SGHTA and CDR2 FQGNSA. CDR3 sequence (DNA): TGTGCCAGCAGCTTGCAGGTGACAGATACGCAGTATTTT. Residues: CASSLQVTDTQYF.

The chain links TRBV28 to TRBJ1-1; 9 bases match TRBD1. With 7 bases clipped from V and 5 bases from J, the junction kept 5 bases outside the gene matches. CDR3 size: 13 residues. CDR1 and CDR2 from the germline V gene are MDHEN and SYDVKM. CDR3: CASTNDRGTEAFF. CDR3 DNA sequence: TGTGCCAGCACCAACGACAGGGGGACTGAAGCTTTCTTT. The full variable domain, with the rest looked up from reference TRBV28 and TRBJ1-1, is DVKVTQSSRYLVKRTGEKVFLECVQDMDHENMFWYRQDPGLGLRLIYFSYDVKMKEKGDIPEGYSVSREKKERFSLILESASTNQTSMYLCASTNDRGTEAFFGQGTRLTVV.

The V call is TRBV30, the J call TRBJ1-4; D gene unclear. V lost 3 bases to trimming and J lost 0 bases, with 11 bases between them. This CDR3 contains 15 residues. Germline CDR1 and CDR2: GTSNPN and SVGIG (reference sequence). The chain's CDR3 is CAWREGYATNEKLFF. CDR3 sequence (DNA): TGTGCCTGGAGGGAGGGTTATGCAACTAATGAAAAACTGTTTTTT.